This T cell receptor beta chain was recovered during a study of blood T cell repertoires in COVID-19. Study in general: Collection of acute and convalescent COVID-19 samples took place in the United States, Italy and Spain. The cDNA or gDNA used as material had been derived from T cells, B-cell-depleted T cells, or PBMCs.

Authors' methods: Amplified reference gene primers provided the basis for estimating nucleated cell counts. Produced via immunoSEQ multiplex PCR; TCRdb's table is partial and in-frame only. The D gene and trimming were derived from the DNA, and the V and J assignments and clone size from that table. The sample lists about 90,000 clones, almost 95% occurring once. The CDR3 spans 18 residues. V shed 4 bases, J shed 4 bases, and the junction held 17 bases outside the gene matches. Sequencing was carried out using peripheral blood. The receptor's source is a woman aged 55-75 years with active COVID-19. The chain has TRBV5-3 and TRBJ2-5, with 9 bases aligning to TRBD1. TRBV5-3 is identified as an open reading frame with a role that is uncertain. The CDR3, as DNA: TGTGCCAGAAGCCCGGAACCCCGGGACAGGGCCCCTGGAGAGACCCAGTACTTC. Its protein is CARSPEPRDRAPGETQYF.